The next 29 T cell receptor beta chains were all read from a single sample in a study of T cell responses to AZD1222 COVID-19 vaccine. This table comes from immunoSEQ multiplex PCR, and its TCRdb copy is limited to in-frame clones, with some not included. The sample lists approximately 140,000 clones, roughly nine tenths occurring once. The sample here was peripheral blood, taken 28 days after the second AZD1222 dose. Receptors were obtained from an adult who received the AZD1222 COVID-19 vaccine.

The CDR3 region has the DNA TGTGCCAGCACGGGGACAGGGGAGGCACCCCTCCACTTT. It translates to CASTGTGEAPLHF. V usage is TRBV27 and J usage is TRBJ1-6, with 10 bases identical to TRBD1. With V trimmed by 7 bases and J by 11 bases, 5 bases remained unmatched. Per germline, CDR1 MNHEY and CDR2 SMNVEV (reference sequence). There are 13 residues in the CDR3.

The chain employs TRBV3-1 (or the pseudogene TRBV3-2) and TRBJ2-5, with unresolved D. This CDR3 spans 15 amino acids. The germline V and J ends were trimmed by 0 bases and 5 bases, with 13 bases remaining between them. Germline CDR1 is LGHDT and CDR2 is YNNKEL (reference sequence). The CDR3 nucleotides are TGTGCCAGCAGCCAAGATCTTGCTCAGGTCGAGACCCAGTACTTC. Its protein product is CASSQDLAQVETQYF.

J is TRBJ1-2 and V is TRBV27, with 7 bases lining up with TRBD1. Germline lookup yields CDR1 MNHEY and CDR2 SMNVEV (reference sequence). The V gene end was trimmed by 6 bases and the J gene end by 5 bases; junction bases not matched to a gene: 3. This CDR3 has 12 amino acids. DNA of the CDR3: TGTGCCAGCAGGGGACAGCATTATGGCTACACCTTC. This gives the protein CASRGQHYGYTF.

This chain links TRBV27 with TRBJ2-3; D not certain. There are 13 residues in the CDR3. Per germline, CDR1 MNHEY and CDR2 SMNVEV (reference sequence). V was trimmed by 4 bases and J by 5 bases, leaving 10 bases between them. The CDR3 protein is CASSSGRGDTQYF. The DNA of the CDR3 is TGTGCCAGCAGTTCTGGGCGAGGAGATACGCAGTATTTT.

The V gene is TRBV7-8, the J gene TRBJ2-7, with 7 nucleotides matching TRBD1. V shed 1 base and J 5 bases; nucleotides not matched to a gene: 5. CDR1 and CDR2 (germline): SGHVS, FQNEAQ. The CDR3 is 14 residues long. The CDR3 region is CASSLVTGVDEQYF. The CDR3 DNA is TGTGCCAGCAGCTTAGTAACAGGGGTGGACGAGCAGTACTTC.

CDR3 DNA sequence: TGTGCCAGCAGTTTCCTCCGGCTGGGCTTGGGCACTGAAGCTTTCTTT. Its translation is CASSFLRLGLGTEAFF. The chain couples TRBV6-5 to TRBJ1-1; D gene ambiguous. Deletions cut 4 bases from V and 4 bases from J, with 19 bases between. Germline V gene data show CDR1 as MNHEY and CDR2 as SVGAGI. CDR3 size: 16 residues.

This chain joins TRBV2 and TRBJ2-1; 9 bases match TRBD2. Germline values: CDR1 SNHLY, CDR2 FYNNEI. The CDR3 consists of 16 residues. The ends lost 4 bases at V and 7 bases at J; junction bases unmatched: 11. CDR3 in amino acids: CASSVFSGGPFNEQFF. The CDR3 DNA is TGTGCCAGCAGTGTGTTTAGCGGGGGTCCTTTTAATGAGCAGTTCTTC.

This chain joins TRBV11-2 and TRBJ2-1, with 11 bases identical to TRBD2. The CDR3 consists of 13 residues. Trimming cost V 1 base and J 15 bases; bases outside gene matches: 5. Germline CDR1 and CDR2: SGHAT and FQNNGV. CDR3 loop: CASSLVSTSGAFF. CDR3 sequence (DNA): TGTGCCAGCAGCTTAGTGTCGACTAGCGGGGCGTTCTTC.

The chain couples TRBV11-3 to TRBJ2-1; TRBD2 matches 13 bases. Germline loops: CDR1 SGHNT, CDR2 YENEEA. The CDR3 length is 16 residues. V trimming: 5 bases; J trimming: 9 bases; junction bases outside the gene matches: 10. CDR3 loop: CASSKRRTSGGLEQFF. Here the CDR3 DNA reads TGTGCCAGCAGCAAACGGAGGACTAGCGGGGGCCTTGAGCAGTTCTTC.

This chain links TRBV27 with TRBJ2-1; tentative D call: TRBD1 (6 bases). CDR1 is MNHEY, CDR2 SMNVEV, per germline (reference sequence). Trimming took off 3 bases at V and 0 bases at J, with 12 bases between the two ends. There are 16 residues in the CDR3. The CDR3 protein is CASSFNRAYSYNEQFF. As DNA, the CDR3 is TGTGCCAGCAGTTTCAACAGGGCATACTCCTACAATGAGCAGTTCTTC.

This clone showed up just a few times. The rearrangement uses TRBV29-1 and TRBJ1-2; 7 bases are a match to TRBD1. Germline CDR1 SQVTM, CDR2 ANQGSEA. The CDR3 runs to 15 residues. Trimming took 4 bases from V and 0 from J; bases not matched to a gene: 8. CDR3 in DNA: TGCAGCGTTGGGGTAGGGGGCTCCCCTAACTATGGCTACACCTTC. Encoded protein: CSVGVGGSPNYGYTF.

J is TRBJ2-7 and V is TRBV4-1; the match to TRBD1 covers 9 bases. With 2 bases clipped from V and 0 bases from J, the junction kept 2 bases outside the gene matches. This CDR3 has 15 residues. Germline lookup yields CDR1 MGHRA and CDR2 YSYEKL. CDR3 DNA: TGCGCCAGCAGCCAAAGGACAGGGGACTCCTACGAGCAGTACTTC. It codes for CASSQRTGDSYEQYF.

This rearrangement joins TRBV19 to TRBJ1-1; 7 positions agree with TRBD1. V was clipped by 3 bases and J by 0 bases; unmatched bases: 4. The CDR3 runs 15 residues. Germline V lookup: CDR1 LNHDA, CDR2 SQIVND (reference sequence). CDR3 sequence (DNA): TGTGCCAGTAGTATGGGGACAGCCGTGAACACTGAAGCTTTCTTT. Protein sequence: CASSMGTAVNTEAFF.

The J gene is TRBJ2-5, the V gene TRBV12-3 or TRBV12-4; no firm D call. This CDR3 region has 12 residues. Between the trimmed V and J ends, which lost 3 bases and 5 bases, there was a span of 7 bases. The CDR3, as DNA: TGTGCCAGCAGTTTGGTTGAGGAGACCCAGTACTTC. This gives the protein CASSLVEETQYF.

The CDR3 DNA reads as TGTGCCAGCAGCCGCCCCCTTCGGTCGATGAACACTGAAGCTTTCTTT. Its protein product is CASSRPLRSMNTEAFF. The genes are TRBV5-6 and TRBJ1-1, with D unclear. The germline V gene encodes CDR1 SGHDT and CDR2 YYEEEE. This CDR3 comprises 16 residues. Trimming shortened V by 4 bases and J by 0 bases, and 16 bases separated the two germline ends.

CDR3 protein: CASSYRDRGAEGYTF. For the CDR3, the DNA is TGTGCCAGCAGCTACCGGGACAGGGGAGCAGAAGGCTACACCTTC. J is TRBJ1-2 and V is TRBV5-8; TRBD1 matches 10 bases. The CDR3 has 15 residues. Per germline, CDR1 SGHTS and CDR2 YDEGEE. V shed 3 bases and J 8 bases; nucleotides not matched to a gene: 10.

This chain links TRBV30 with TRBJ1-5; no reliable D call. The germline gives CDR1 GTSNPN, CDR2 SVGIG (reference sequence). Trimming took 1 base from V and 10 from J, leaving 20 bases between them. The CDR3 extends over 15 amino acids. The chain's CDR3 is CAWSGFSRGISPQHF. The CDR3 DNA reads as TGTGCCTGGAGTGGTTTTAGCCGGGGAATCAGCCCCCAGCATTTT.

The sample holds one count of this clone. J is TRBJ1-5 and V is TRBV6-5, with D possibly TRBD1 on 5 matching bases. Trimming shortened V by 8 bases and J by 7 bases, and 21 bases separated the two germline ends. CDR1 and CDR2 from the germline V gene are MNHEY and SVGAGI. The CDR3 contains 15 residues. The CDR3 nucleotides are TGTGCCAGCTTGGGGCTCTCATCCAGCATACAGCCCCAGCATTTT. Its translation: CASLGLSSSIQPQHF.

The rearrangement links TRBV30 to TRBJ2-7; TRBD1 matches 7 bases. This CDR3 has 15 residues. V shed 0 bases, J shed 4 bases, and the junction held 9 bases outside the gene matches. The germline gives CDR1 GTSNPN, CDR2 SVGIG (reference sequence). CDR3 amino acids: CAWSVPTGSGYEQYF. CDR3 nucleotide sequence: TGTGCCTGGAGTGTACCGACAGGGTCCGGGTACGAGCAGTACTTC.

The chain employs TRBV19 and TRBJ2-1; TRBD1 aligns across 8 bases. The germline gives CDR1 LNHDA, CDR2 SQIVND (reference sequence). The CDR3 spans 16 residues. J was trimmed by 3 bases and V by 3 bases; bases with no gene match: 7. CDR3 in amino acids: CASSITGTGGYNEQFF. In DNA, the CDR3 is TGTGCCAGTAGTATTACGGGTACAGGGGGCTACAATGAGCAGTTCTTC.

V is TRBV15 and J is TRBJ2-7; perhaps TRBD1 as D (6 bases). The CDR3 sequence is 14 residues long. Germline V gives CDR1 LNHNV, CDR2 YYDKDF (reference sequence). V gave up 3 bases and J gave up 6 bases, with 15 bases separating them. The DNA of the CDR3 is TGTGCCACCAGCAGGACAGGTACTTCGGGCGAGCAGTACTTC. Protein product: CATSRTGTSGEQYF.

The rearrangement links TRBV7-6 to TRBJ2-5; 12 nucleotides line up with TRBD2. The CDR3 loop spans 16 amino acids. V shed 5 bases, J shed 5 bases, and the junction held 9 bases outside the gene matches. Germline V gene sequence: CDR1 SGHVS, CDR2 FNYEAQ. CDR3 nucleotide sequence: TGTGCCAGCAGCACGAAGACTAGCGGGAGCGCGGAGACCCAGTACTTC. It encodes CASSTKTSGSAETQYF.

The V and J genes are TRBV7-2 and TRBJ1-4; tentative D call: TRBD1 (5 bases). The V gene lost 8 bases and the J gene lost 7 bases, with 17 bases spanning the gap. CDR3 length equals 14 residues. The germline gives CDR1 SGHTA, CDR2 FQGNSA. Here the CDR3 DNA reads TGTGCCAGCTCCTCGGGGCAGGGCGGTGAAAAACTGTTTTTT. Translation gives CASSSGQGGEKLFF.

V usage is TRBV6-5 and J usage is TRBJ1-2, with D possibly being TRBD1 (5 bases). V was trimmed by 5 bases and J by 3 bases, leaving 16 bases between them. Germline-derived CDR1 and CDR2 are MNHEY and SVGAGI. The CDR3 totals 15 residues. The CDR3 reads CASSLRGEGYYGYTF. The DNA for the CDR3 is TGTGCCAGCAGTCTAAGGGGAGAGGGGTACTATGGCTACACCTTC.

The chain joins TRBV11-2 to TRBJ2-1; 12 bases line up with TRBD2. Trimming took 4 bases from V and 8 from J; bases not matched to a gene: 6. The germline CDR1 and CDR2 sequences are SGHAT and FQNNGV. There are 15 residues in the CDR3. The DNA for the CDR3 is TGTGCCAGCAGCTCCCGGACTAGCGGGATCTATGAGCAGTTCTTC. Translation: CASSSRTSGIYEQFF.

The genes are TRBV30 and TRBJ2-5; D might be TRBD1 (6 bases). The V end was cut by 4 bases, the J end by 4 bases, with 13 bases between. This CDR3 is built from 13 residues. CDR1 and CDR2 (germline): GTSNPN, SVGIG (reference sequence). In nucleotides, the CDR3 is TGTGCCTGGACGCAGGGGTCTGGAGAGACCCAGTACTTC. Translated: CAWTQGSGETQYF. Together with reference TRBV30 and TRBJ2-5, the CDR3 gives the full variable domain: SQTIHQWPATLVQPVGSPLSLECTVEGTSNPNLYWYRQAAGRGLQLLFYSVGIGQISSEVPQNLSASRPQDRQFILSSKKLLLSDSGFYLCAWTQGSGETQYFGPGTRLLVL.

The genes are TRBV5-6 and TRBJ1-6, with D tentatively TRBD1 (5 bases). The CDR3 consists of 17 residues. V lost 3 bases, J lost 10 bases, and 23 bases lay in between. In germline, CDR1 is SGHDT, CDR2 YYEEEE. In DNA, the CDR3 is TGTGCCAGCAGCTCGCTTGGGACTTTTATAAGGCGATCACCCCTCCACTTT. Its translation is CASSSLGTFIRRSPLHF.

The count of this clone is one. The genes are TRBV7-2 and TRBJ2-1; D possibly corresponds to TRBD2 (5 bases). The V and J ends lost 2 bases and 3 bases respectively, with 11 bases between them. CDR3 length: 15 amino acids. Germline CDR1 SGHTA, CDR2 FQGNSA. The CDR3 DNA reads as TGTGCCAGCAGCTTACAAGTTAGCGACTACAATGAGCAGTTCTTC. Its translation is CASSLQVSDYNEQFF.

The chain uses TRBV3-1 (or the pseudogene TRBV3-2) and TRBJ1-4; a weak D match, TRBD1 (5 bases). This CDR3 contains 14 residues. The germline V gene encodes CDR1 LGHDT and CDR2 YNNKEL (reference sequence). The V end was cut by 4 bases, the J end by 10 bases, with 16 bases between. The DNA of the CDR3 is TGTGCCAGCAGCCCGGGTGGTAATAGGGGAAAACTGTTTTTT. Translated, it gives CASSPGGNRGKLFF.